This is a list of T cell receptor beta chains from one sample in a study of T cells after yellow fever vaccination. TCRdb re-called the 5' RACE reads through MiXCR, storing one row per CDR3 protein. In the table there are 200,000 to 300,000 distinct CDR3 sequences, 3.6% of which are singletons. The sequences come from PBMCs, collected 15 days after the yellow fever booster vaccination. These TCRs come from a man aged 18-30 years who received the YFV17D yellow fever vaccine. CDR3s include the opening cysteine and the closing phenylalanine or tryptophan. A D gene is named only where the DNA matches it firmly. Not all rows give a size; the values are once, few, many and, for expanded clones, a class.

size: many
D: -
J: TRBJ2-7
V: TRBV11-2
DNA: TGTGCCAGCAGCCCTCCCCACAGTTCTTACTACGAGCAGTACTTC
CDR3: CASSPPHSSYYEQYF

size: many
D: -
J: TRBJ2-7
V: TRBV5-4
DNA: TGTGCCAGCAGCCCTGGCAGGGGAGCCTACGAGCAGTACTTC
CDR3: CASSPGRGAYEQYF

size: many
D: -
J: TRBJ2-1
V: TRBV7-7
DNA: TGTGCCAGCAGCTTAGGGCCGGGGGGCCAGTACAATGAGCAGTTCTTC
CDR3: CASSLGPGGQYNEQFF

size: many
D: -
J: TRBJ1-6
V: TRBV18
DNA: TGTGCCAGCTCCGAAGGCGGAGTCGATTCACCCCTCCACTTT
CDR3: CASSEGGVDSPLHF

size: many
D: TRBD1
J: TRBJ2-5
V: TRBV6-2/TRBV6-3
DNA: TGTGCCAGCAGGGCACCCTTCGACAGGGGGTCATTCTCGTACCAAGAGACCCAGTACTTC
CDR3: CASRAPFDRGSFSYQETQYF

size: many
D: TRBD2
J: TRBJ2-3
V: TRBV6-5
DNA: TGTGCCAGCAGTTACTCGATCTGGGCTAGCGGGGGGCCCCCCGGATCGGCGCAGTATTTT
CDR3: CASSYSIWASGGPPGSAQYF

size: many
D: -
J: TRBJ1-2
V: TRBV30
DNA: TGTGCCTGGAGTCCGAACTATGGCTACACCTTC
CDR3: CAWSPNYGYTF

size: many
D: -
J: TRBJ2-5
V: TRBV7-9
DNA: TGTGCCAGCAGCTCCCATCAAGAGACCCAGTACTTC
CDR3: CASSSHQETQYF

size: many
D: -
J: TRBJ1-1
V: TRBV10-2
DNA: TGCGCCAGCAGCACAGGTAACACTGAAGCTTTCTTT
CDR3: CASSTGNTEAFF

size: many
D: TRBD1
J: TRBJ2-2
V: TRBV10-3
DNA: TGTGCCATCTTCGGAGGGACAGGGATCGCCGGGGAGCTGTTTTTT
CDR3: CAIFGGTGIAGELFF

size: many
D: -
J: TRBJ1-1
V: TRBV11-2
DNA: TGTGCCAGCAGCTTAGGACAGATAAACACTGAAGCTTTCTTT
CDR3: CASSLGQINTEAFF

size: many
D: -
J: TRBJ2-6
V: TRBV5-1
DNA: TGTGCCAGCAGCTTAGGAGGGGCTGGGGCCAACGTCCTGACTTTC
CDR3: CASSLGGAGANVLTF

size: many
D: -
J: TRBJ1-5
V: TRBV9
DNA: TGTGCCAGCAGCTATGGAGACGGACGATATAGCAATCAGCCCCAGCATTTT
CDR3: CASSYGDGRYSNQPQHF

size: -
D: -
J: TRBJ1-5
V: TRBV5-1
DNA: TGCGCCAGCAGCTGGAGTGGGCCTCAGCCCCAGCATTTT
CDR3: CASSWSGPQPQHF

size: many
D: -
J: TRBJ2-2
V: TRBV5-5
DNA: TGTGCCAGCAGCTTGTTCGGGGGCGAGGGGCGGGAGCTGTTTTTT
CDR3: CASSLFGGEGRELFF

size: few
D: -
J: TRBJ2-7
V: TRBV13
DNA: TGTGCCAGCAGCTTAGGGTGGATCTCCCACGAGCAGTACTTC
CDR3: CASSLGWISHEQYF

size: many
D: TRBD1
J: TRBJ2-7
V: TRBV12-3/TRBV12-4
DNA: TGTGCCAGCCGTCGGGACAGCTCCTACGAGCAGTACTTC
CDR3: CASRRDSSYEQYF

size: many
D: TRBD1
J: TRBJ1-2
V: TRBV4-3
DNA: TGCGCCAGCAGACACTCTAACTCAGACAGGGATGGCTACACCTTC
CDR3: CASRHSNSDRDGYTF

size: -
D: TRBD1
J: TRBJ2-3
V: TRBV4-3
DNA: TGCGCCAGCAGCCAACTTGGACAGGAGGATACGCAGTATTTT
CDR3: CASSQLGQEDTQYF

size: many
D: -
J: TRBJ1-1
V: TRBV6-6
DNA: TGTGCCAGCAGTTACGGCGGAAATGAAGCTTTCTTT
CDR3: CASSYGGNEAFF

size: many
D: -
J: TRBJ2-3
V: TRBV4-3
DNA: TGCGCCAGCAGCCAAGGTCGCCCCCGAGTCCGGGCTCGGGGCACAGATACGCAGTATTTT
CDR3: CASSQGRPRVRARGTDTQYF

size: few
D: -
J: TRBJ1-5
V: TRBV19
DNA: TGTGCCAGTAGTAGGTTACAGGGAAGCAATCAGCCCCAGCATTTT
CDR3: CASSRLQGSNQPQHF